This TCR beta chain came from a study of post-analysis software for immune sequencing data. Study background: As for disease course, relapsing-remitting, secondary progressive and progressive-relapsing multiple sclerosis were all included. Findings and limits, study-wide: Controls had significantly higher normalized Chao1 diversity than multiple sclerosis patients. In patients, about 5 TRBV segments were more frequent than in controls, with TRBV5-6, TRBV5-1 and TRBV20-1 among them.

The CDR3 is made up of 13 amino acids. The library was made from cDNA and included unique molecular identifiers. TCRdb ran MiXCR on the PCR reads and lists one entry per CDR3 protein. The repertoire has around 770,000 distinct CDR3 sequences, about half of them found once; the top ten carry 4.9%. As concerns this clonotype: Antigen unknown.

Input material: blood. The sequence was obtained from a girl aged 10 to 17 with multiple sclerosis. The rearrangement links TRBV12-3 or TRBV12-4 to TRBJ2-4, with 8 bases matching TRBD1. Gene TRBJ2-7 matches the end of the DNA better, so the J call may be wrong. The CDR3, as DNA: TGTGCCAGTCTTTCGGACAGGGAAAACGAGCAGTACTTC. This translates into CASLSDRENEQYF.